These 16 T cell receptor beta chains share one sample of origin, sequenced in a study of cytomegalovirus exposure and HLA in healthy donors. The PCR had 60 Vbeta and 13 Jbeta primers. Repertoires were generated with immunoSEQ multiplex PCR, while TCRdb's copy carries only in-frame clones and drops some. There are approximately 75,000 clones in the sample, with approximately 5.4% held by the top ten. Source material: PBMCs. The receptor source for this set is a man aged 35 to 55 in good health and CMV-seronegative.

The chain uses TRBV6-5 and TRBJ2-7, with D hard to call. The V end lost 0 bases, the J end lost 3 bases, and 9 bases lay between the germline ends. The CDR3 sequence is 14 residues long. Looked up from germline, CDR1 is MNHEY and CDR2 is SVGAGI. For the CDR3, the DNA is TGTGCCAGCAGTTACTCGCCTAGAAACTACGAGCAGTACTTC. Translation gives CASSYSPRNYEQYF.

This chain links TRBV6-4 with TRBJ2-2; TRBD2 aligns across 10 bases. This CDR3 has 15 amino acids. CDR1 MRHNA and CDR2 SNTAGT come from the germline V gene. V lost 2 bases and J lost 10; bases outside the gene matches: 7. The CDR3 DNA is TGTGCCAGCAGTGACGAAGCGGGGGGGCCTAAGGAGCTGTTTTTT. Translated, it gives CASSDEAGGPKELFF.

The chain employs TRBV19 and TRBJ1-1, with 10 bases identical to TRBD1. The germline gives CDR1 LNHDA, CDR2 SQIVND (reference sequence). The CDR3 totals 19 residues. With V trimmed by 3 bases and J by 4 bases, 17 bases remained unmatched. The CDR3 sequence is CASSIPRQGAIGAITEAFF. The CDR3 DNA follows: TGTGCCAGTAGTATTCCCCGACAGGGGGCAATAGGGGCGATCACTGAAGCTTTCTTT.

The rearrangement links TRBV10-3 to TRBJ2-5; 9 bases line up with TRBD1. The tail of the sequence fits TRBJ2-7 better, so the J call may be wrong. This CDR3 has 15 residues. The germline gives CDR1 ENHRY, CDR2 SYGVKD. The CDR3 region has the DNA TGTGCCATCAGTGAAAACACAGGGGGCGCGGACGAGCAGTACTTC. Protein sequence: CAISENTGGADEQYF.

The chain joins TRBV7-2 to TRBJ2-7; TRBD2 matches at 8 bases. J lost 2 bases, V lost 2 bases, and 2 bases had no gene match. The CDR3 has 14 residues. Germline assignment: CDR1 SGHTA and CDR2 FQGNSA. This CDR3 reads CASSLQRGTYEQYF. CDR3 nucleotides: TGTGCCAGCAGCTTACAGCGGGGGACCTACGAGCAGTACTTC. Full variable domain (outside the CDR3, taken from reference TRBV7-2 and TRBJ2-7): GAGVSQSPSNKVTEKGKDVELRCDPISGHTALYWYRQSLGQGLEFLIYFQGNSAPDKSGLPSDRFSAERTGGSVSTLTIQRTQQEDSAVYLCASSLQRGTYEQYFGPGTRLTVT.

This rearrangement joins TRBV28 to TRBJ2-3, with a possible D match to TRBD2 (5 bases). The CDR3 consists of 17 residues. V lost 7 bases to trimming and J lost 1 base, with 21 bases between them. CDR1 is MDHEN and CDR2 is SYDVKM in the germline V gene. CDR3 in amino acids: CASTPFTGYEGTDTQYF. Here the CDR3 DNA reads TGTGCCAGCACCCCATTCACGGGATACGAAGGCACAGATACGCAGTATTTT.

The CDR3 reads CASSQDLRAYEQYF. The CDR3 nucleotides read TGCGCCAGCAGCCAAGATCTTCGTGCCTACGAGCAGTACTTC. V usage is TRBV4-3 and J usage is TRBJ2-7; D gene ambiguous. V was trimmed by 0 bases and J by 2 bases, leaving 8 bases between them. There are 14 residues in the CDR3. The germline gives CDR1 LGHNA, CDR2 YSLEER.

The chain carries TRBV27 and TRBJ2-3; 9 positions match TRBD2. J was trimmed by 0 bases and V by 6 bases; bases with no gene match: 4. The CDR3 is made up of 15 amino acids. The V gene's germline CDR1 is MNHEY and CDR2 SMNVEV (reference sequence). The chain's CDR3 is CASRRLAVSTDTQYF. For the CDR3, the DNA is TGTGCCAGCAGAAGACTAGCGGTTAGCACAGATACGCAGTATTTT.

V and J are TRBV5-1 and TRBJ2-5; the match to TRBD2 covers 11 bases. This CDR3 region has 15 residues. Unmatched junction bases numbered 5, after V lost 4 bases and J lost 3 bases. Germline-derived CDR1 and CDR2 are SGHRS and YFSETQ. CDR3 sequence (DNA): TGCGCCAGCAGCGCGACGACTAGCGGGGAAGAGACCCAGTACTTC. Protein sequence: CASSATTSGEETQYF.

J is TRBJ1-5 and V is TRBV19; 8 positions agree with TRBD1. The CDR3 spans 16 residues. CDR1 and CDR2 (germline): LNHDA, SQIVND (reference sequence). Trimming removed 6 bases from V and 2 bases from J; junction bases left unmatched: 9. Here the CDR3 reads CASRPFSTGGNQPQHF. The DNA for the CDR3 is TGTGCCAGTAGGCCATTCTCGACAGGGGGCAATCAGCCCCAGCATTTT.

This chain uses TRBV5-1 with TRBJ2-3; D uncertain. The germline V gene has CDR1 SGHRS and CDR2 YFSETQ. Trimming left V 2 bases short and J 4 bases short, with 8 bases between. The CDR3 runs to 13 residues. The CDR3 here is CASSFAFADTQYF. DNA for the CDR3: TGCGCCAGCAGCTTTGCGTTTGCAGATACGCAGTATTTT. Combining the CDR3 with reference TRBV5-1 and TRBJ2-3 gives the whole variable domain KAGVTQTPRYLIKTRGQQVTLSCSPISGHRSVSWYQQTPGQGLQFLFEYFSETQRNKGNFPGRFSGRQFSNSRSEMNVSTLELGDSALYLCASSFAFADTQYFGPGTRLTVL.

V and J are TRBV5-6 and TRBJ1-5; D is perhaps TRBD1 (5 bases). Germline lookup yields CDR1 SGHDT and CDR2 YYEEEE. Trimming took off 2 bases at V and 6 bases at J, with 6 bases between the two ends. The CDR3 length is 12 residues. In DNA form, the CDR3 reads TGTGCCAGCAGCTTCGGGGGTCAGCCCCAGCATTTT. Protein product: CASSFGGQPQHF. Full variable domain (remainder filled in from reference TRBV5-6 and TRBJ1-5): DAGVTQSPTHLIKTRGQQVTLRCSPKSGHDTVSWYQQALGQGPQFIFQYYEEEERQRGNFPDRFSGHQFPNYSSELNVNALLLGDSALYLCASSFGGQPQHFGDGTRLSIL.

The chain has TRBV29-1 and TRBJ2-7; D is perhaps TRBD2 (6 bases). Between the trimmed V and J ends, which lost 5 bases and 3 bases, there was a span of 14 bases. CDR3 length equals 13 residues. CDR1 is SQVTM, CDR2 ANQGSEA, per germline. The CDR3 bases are TGCAGCGTTCATCCGGGACTGGGCTACGAGCAGTACTTC. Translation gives CSVHPGLGYEQYF.

CDR3 residues: CASSRRQGSSYEQYF. In DNA, the CDR3 is TGTGCCAGCAGCCGCCGACAGGGTTCCTCCTACGAGCAGTACTTC. The V call is TRBV7-2, the J call TRBJ2-7; 7 bases fit TRBD1. V was clipped by 5 bases and J by 0 bases; unmatched bases: 7. The germline CDR1 and CDR2 sequences are SGHTA and FQGNSA. The CDR3 contains 15 residues.

CDR3 nucleotide sequence: TGCAGCGTCCGTCCAGGGAACGAGCAGTACTTC. Translation: CSVRPGNEQYF. This rearrangement joins TRBV29-1 to TRBJ2-7; weak D call: TRBD1 (5 bases). The CDR3 has 11 amino acids. The V and J ends lost 6 bases and 5 bases respectively, with 11 bases between them. The germline V gene has CDR1 SQVTM and CDR2 ANQGSEA.

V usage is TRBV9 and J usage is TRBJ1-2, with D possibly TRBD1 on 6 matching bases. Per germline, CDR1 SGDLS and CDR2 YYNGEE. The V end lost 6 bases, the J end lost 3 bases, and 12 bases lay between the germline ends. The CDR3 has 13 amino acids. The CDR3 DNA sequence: TGTGCCAGCACCAACCCAGGGGACTATGGCTACACCTTC. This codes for CASTNPGDYGYTF.